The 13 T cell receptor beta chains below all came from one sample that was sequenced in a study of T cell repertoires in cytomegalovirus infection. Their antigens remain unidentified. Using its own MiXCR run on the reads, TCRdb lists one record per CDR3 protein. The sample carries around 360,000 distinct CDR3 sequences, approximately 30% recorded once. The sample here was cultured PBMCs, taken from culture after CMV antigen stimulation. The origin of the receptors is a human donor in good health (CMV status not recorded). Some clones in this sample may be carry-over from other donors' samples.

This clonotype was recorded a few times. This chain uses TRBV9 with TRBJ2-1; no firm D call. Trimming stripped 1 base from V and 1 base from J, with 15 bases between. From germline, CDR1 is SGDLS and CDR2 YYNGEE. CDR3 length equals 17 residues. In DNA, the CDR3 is TGTGCCAGCAGCGTATTTTCGATGCCCCAATCCTACAATGAGCAGTTCTTC. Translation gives CASSVFSMPQSYNEQFF.

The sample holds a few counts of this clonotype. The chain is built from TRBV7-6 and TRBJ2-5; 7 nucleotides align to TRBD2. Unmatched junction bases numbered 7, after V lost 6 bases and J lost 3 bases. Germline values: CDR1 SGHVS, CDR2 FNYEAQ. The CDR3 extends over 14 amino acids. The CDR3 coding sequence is TGTGCCAGCAGTCACAGACGGGGGGAAGAGACCCAGTACTTC. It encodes CASSHRRGEETQYF.

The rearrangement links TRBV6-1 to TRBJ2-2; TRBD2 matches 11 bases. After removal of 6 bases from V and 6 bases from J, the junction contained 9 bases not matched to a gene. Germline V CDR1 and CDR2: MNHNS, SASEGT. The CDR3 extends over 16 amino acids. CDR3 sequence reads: CASRTHGLAGAGELFF. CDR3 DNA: TGTGCCAGCAGAACCCACGGACTAGCGGGTGCCGGGGAGCTGTTTTTT.

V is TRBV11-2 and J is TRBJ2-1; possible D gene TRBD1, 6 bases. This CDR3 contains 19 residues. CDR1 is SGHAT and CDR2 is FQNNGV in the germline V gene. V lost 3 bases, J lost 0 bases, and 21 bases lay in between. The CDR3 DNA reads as TGTGCCAGCAGCTTCCCCGCAGGGGCCCCCCTAAGCTCCTACAATGAGCAGTTCTTC. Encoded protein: CASSFPAGAPLSSYNEQFF.

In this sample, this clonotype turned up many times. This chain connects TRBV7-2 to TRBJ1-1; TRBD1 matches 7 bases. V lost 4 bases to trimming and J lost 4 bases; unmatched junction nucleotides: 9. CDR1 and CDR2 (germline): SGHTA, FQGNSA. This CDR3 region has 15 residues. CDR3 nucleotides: TGTGCCAGCAGCTATCGACAGGGTTCGAGCACTGAAGCTTTCTTT. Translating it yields CASSYRQGSSTEAFF.

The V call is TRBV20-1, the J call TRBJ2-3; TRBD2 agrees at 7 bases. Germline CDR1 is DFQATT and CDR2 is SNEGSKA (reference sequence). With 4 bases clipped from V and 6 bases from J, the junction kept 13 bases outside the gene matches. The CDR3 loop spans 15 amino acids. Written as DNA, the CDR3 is TGCAGTGCTAACACACAAGGGAGGGTAGCCGATACGCAGTATTTT. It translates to CSANTQGRVADTQYF.

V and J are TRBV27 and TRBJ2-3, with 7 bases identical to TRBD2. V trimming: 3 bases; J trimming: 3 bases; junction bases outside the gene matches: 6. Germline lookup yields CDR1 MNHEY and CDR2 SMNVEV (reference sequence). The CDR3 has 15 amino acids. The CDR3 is CASSFSGLETDTQYF. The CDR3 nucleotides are TGTGCCAGCAGTTTTTCAGGACTAGAGACAGATACGCAGTATTTT.

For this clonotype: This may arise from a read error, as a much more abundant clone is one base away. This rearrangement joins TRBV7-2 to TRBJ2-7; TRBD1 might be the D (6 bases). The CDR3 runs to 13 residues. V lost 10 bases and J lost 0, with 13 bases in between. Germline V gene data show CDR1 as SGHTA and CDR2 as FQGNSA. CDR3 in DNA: TGTGCCAATACCGGGACACGCTCCTACGAGCAGTACTTC. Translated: CANTGTRSYEQYF.

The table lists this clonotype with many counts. CDR3: CSSRDGAGGDGYTF. CDR3 DNA sequence: TGCAGCTCCCGGGATGGGGCAGGGGGCGATGGCTACACCTTC. The rearrangement links TRBV29-1 to TRBJ1-2, with 8 nucleotides matching TRBD1. J was trimmed by 6 bases and V by 8 bases; bases with no gene match: 14. Germline V CDR1 and CDR2: SQVTM, ANQGSEA. CDR3 size: 14 residues.

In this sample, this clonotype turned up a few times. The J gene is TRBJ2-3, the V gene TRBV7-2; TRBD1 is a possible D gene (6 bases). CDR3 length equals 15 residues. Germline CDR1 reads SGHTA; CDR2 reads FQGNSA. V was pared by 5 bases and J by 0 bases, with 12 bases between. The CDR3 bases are TGTGCCAGCAGCCTCTGGGGGCTGAGCACAGATACGCAGTATTTT. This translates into CASSLWGLSTDTQYF.

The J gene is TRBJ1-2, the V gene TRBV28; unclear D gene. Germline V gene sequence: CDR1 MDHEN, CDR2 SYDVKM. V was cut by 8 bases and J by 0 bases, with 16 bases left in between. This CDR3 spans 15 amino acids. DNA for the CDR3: TGTGCCAGCGGGGAGACTGGGCGCCCTAACTATGGCTACACCTTC. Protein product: CASGETGRPNYGYTF.

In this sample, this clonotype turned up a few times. CDR3 sequence reads: CASSFAGSNTEAFF. CDR3 nucleotides: TGTGCCAGCAGTTTTGCTGGGTCGAACACTGAAGCTTTCTTT. V and J are TRBV27 and TRBJ1-1, with no clear D. CDR3 length: 14 amino acids. The V gene lost 3 bases and the J gene lost 1 base, with 9 bases spanning the gap. From germline, CDR1 is MNHEY and CDR2 SMNVEV (reference sequence).

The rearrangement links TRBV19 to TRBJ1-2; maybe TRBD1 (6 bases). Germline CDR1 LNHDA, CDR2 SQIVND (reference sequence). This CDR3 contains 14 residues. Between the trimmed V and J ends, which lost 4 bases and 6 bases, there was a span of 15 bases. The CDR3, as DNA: TGTGCCAGTAGTAGGGGGGGCCCTCTGGATGGCTACACCTTC. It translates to CASSRGGPLDGYTF.